The 21 T cell receptor beta chains below come from one sample, sequenced in a study of shared clonotypes between healthy human individuals. CD8 cells regarded as naive lacked CD45RO, were positively chosen for CCR7, and omitted terminally differentiated effector memory CD45RA+ cells. The protocol was immunoSEQ multiplex PCR, while the TCRdb copy is restricted to in-frame clones and leaves out a portion. The sample lists roughly 1,800,000 clones; roughly 95% were seen once. The sequencing input was naive CD8+ T cells sorted from blood. The receptors derive from a man younger than 30 in good health.

The chain employs TRBV4-2 and TRBJ2-7; no firm D call. This CDR3 has 15 amino acids. CDR1 is LGHNA and CDR2 is YNFKEQ in the germline V gene. With 3 bases removed from V and 2 bases from J, the gap between germline ends came to 14 bases. CDR3 region: CASSQADALTYEQYF. Here the CDR3 DNA reads TGTGCCAGCAGCCAGGCTGATGCGCTTACCTACGAGCAGTACTTC.

The V gene is TRBV29-1, the J gene TRBJ1-2; TRBD1 matches at 10 bases. The V segment lost 7 bases and the J segment 3 bases; nucleotides outside the gene matches: 5. CDR3 length equals 13 residues. The germline V gene encodes CDR1 SQVTM and CDR2 ANQGSEA. In nucleotides, the CDR3 is TGCAGCGCCCGGACAGGGGGAGACTATGGCTACACCTTC. It specifies CSARTGGDYGYTF.

V gene TRBV19 combines with J gene TRBJ2-7, with D possibly being TRBD1 (5 bases). Trimming pared 8 bases from V and 1 base from J, leaving 12 bases between. The CDR3 length is 13 residues. Germline CDR1 and CDR2: LNHDA and SQIVND (reference sequence). The CDR3 is CASGAGTSYEQYF. In DNA form, the CDR3 reads TGTGCCAGTGGGGCAGGTACTTCCTACGAGCAGTACTTC.

The rearrangement uses TRBV5-1 and TRBJ2-3, with D unresolved. With 1 base removed from V and 6 bases from J, the gap between germline ends came to 12 bases. In germline, CDR1 is SGHRS, CDR2 YFSETQ. This CDR3 is built from 14 residues. The CDR3 sequence: CASSLNGFKDTQYF. CDR3 sequence (DNA): TGCGCCAGCAGCTTGAACGGTTTTAAGGATACGCAGTATTTT.

This chain connects TRBV19 to TRBJ2-5; TRBD2 matches 12 bases. Germline V lookup: CDR1 LNHDA, CDR2 SQIVND (reference sequence). The J segment lost 5 bases and the V segment lost 4 bases, leaving 5 bases of the junction unmatched. The CDR3 spans 15 residues. CDR3 sequence reads: CASSKRTSGEETQYF. CDR3 nucleotide sequence: TGTGCCAGTAGTAAGAGGACTAGCGGGGAGGAGACCCAGTACTTC.

About this clone: Other nucleotide sequences in the sample specify the same CDR3. The chain couples TRBV5-4 to TRBJ2-7; TRBD1 aligns across 10 bases. The V gene's germline CDR1 is SGHNT and CDR2 YYREEE (reference sequence). This CDR3 comprises 15 residues. V was clipped by 4 bases and J by 0 bases; unmatched bases: 4. CDR3 nucleotides: TGTGCCAGCAGCCCGGGACAGGGGAGCTCCTACGAGCAGTACTTC. Protein sequence: CASSPGQGSSYEQYF.

A remark on this clone: Just one base apart from a much larger clone, this may be a read error. The sample contains more than one DNA sequence encoding this CDR3. The chain employs TRBV5-6 and TRBJ2-7, with no clear D. CDR3 size: 11 residues. Trimming left V 2 bases short and J 4 bases short, with 4 bases between. CDR1 is SGHDT and CDR2 is YYEEEE in the germline V gene. CDR3 residues: CASSFGYEQYF. The CDR3, as DNA: TGTGCCAGCAGCTTCGGGTACGAGCAGTACTTC.

This rearrangement joins TRBV27 to TRBJ2-2; a possible D gene is TRBD1 (5 bases). V was pared by 5 bases and J by 0 bases, with 13 bases between. The CDR3 contains 16 residues. Germline V gene sequence: CDR1 MNHEY, CDR2 SMNVEV (reference sequence). The DNA of the CDR3 is TGTGCCAGCAGTCCCTCGACAGTTTCGAACACCGGGGAGCTGTTTTTT. Its translation is CASSPSTVSNTGELFF.

The J gene is TRBJ2-7, the V gene TRBV4-1; 8 nucleotides align to TRBD2. CDR1 MGHRA and CDR2 YSYEKL come from the germline V gene. V was clipped by 2 bases and J by 0 bases; unmatched bases: 3. This CDR3 spans 15 amino acids. CDR3 region: CASSQSTSGSYEQYF. The CDR3 nucleotides read TGCGCCAGCAGCCAATCCACTAGCGGCTCCTACGAGCAGTACTTC.

The genes are TRBV5-4 and TRBJ2-2, with D unresolved. Germline V gives CDR1 SGHNT, CDR2 YYREEE (reference sequence). There are 13 residues in the CDR3. V was cut by 4 bases and J by 3 bases, with 7 bases left in between. This CDR3 is CASSLSDTGELFF. The CDR3 DNA is TGTGCCAGCAGCCTTAGTGACACCGGGGAGCTGTTTTTT. Variable domain in full (rest from reference TRBV5-4 and TRBJ2-2): ETGVTQSPTHLIKTRGQQVTLRCSSQSGHNTVSWYQQALGQGPQFIFQYYREEENGRGNFPPRFSGLQFPNYSSELNVNALELDDSALYLCASSLSDTGELFFGEGSRLTVL.

J is TRBJ2-1 and V is TRBV30; perhaps TRBD2 as D (6 bases). V lost 2 bases to trimming and J lost 0 bases, with 20 bases between them. CDR1 is GTSNPN and CDR2 is SVGIG in the germline V gene (reference sequence). CDR3 size: 18 residues. CDR3 protein: CAWSLPEGGHSSYNEQFF. CDR3 bases: TGTGCCTGGAGTCTTCCTGAGGGAGGACATAGCTCCTACAATGAGCAGTTCTTC.

Written as DNA, the CDR3 is TGCGCCAGCAGCCAACCTCAGGGGTTCACTGAAGCTTTCTTT. This sequence encodes CASSQPQGFTEAFF. The rearrangement joins TRBV4-1 to TRBJ1-1, with a weak D call TRBD1 (6 bases). This CDR3 is built from 14 residues. Germline V gene lookup returns CDR1 MGHRA and CDR2 YSYEKL. V lost 2 bases, J lost 4 bases, and 11 bases lay in between.

The CDR3 sequence: CASSLGQGGSEELFF. In DNA form, the CDR3 reads TGTGCCAGCAGCCTTGGACAGGGAGGATCCGAGGAGCTGTTTTTT. The genes are TRBV7-9 and TRBJ2-2; TRBD1 matches at 8 bases. With V trimmed by 5 bases and J by 10 bases, 12 bases remained unmatched. This CDR3 contains 15 residues. Germline V lookup: CDR1 SEHNR, CDR2 FQNEAQ (reference sequence).

In the case of this clone: The same CDR3 also results from other DNA sequences found in this sample. The chain has TRBV29-1 and TRBJ2-1; D might be TRBD2 (5 bases). CDR3 length equals 10 residues. Germline V lookup: CDR1 SQVTM, CDR2 ANQGSEA. Trimming stripped 4 bases from V and 7 bases from J, with 5 bases between. This chain's CDR3 is CSVGGNEQFF. The CDR3 coding sequence is TGCAGCGTTGGAGGGAATGAGCAGTTCTTC.

V is TRBV7-9 and J is TRBJ2-7; TRBD2 matches at 9 bases. This CDR3 has 16 amino acids. The V gene's germline CDR1 is SEHNR and CDR2 FQNEAQ (reference sequence). V dropped 5 bases and J dropped 3; count of bases not matched to a gene: 11. CDR3 nucleotide sequence: TGTGCCAGCAGCCCCCTCGGGACTAGCTATAACTACGAGCAGTACTTC. Protein: CASSPLGTSYNYEQYF.

The chain carries TRBV13 and TRBJ2-7; D tentatively reads TRBD1 or TRBD2 (5 bases each). Germline-derived CDR1 and CDR2 are PRHDT and FYEKMQ (reference sequence). This CDR3 contains 15 residues. V was trimmed by 8 bases and J by 6 bases, leaving 23 bases between them. This CDR3 reads CASQLGGKGGLEQYF. The DNA of the CDR3 is TGTGCCAGCCAGCTTGGGGGAAAAGGTGGTCTCGAGCAGTACTTC.

The V call is TRBV2, the J call TRBJ2-7; D remains unclear. V was cut by 8 bases and J by 3 bases, with 17 bases left in between. This CDR3 is 14 amino acids long. CDR1 and CDR2 (germline): SNHLY, FYNNEI. The CDR3 is CASYGGNGVYEQYF. The CDR3 DNA is TGTGCCAGCTACGGTGGGAATGGGGTCTACGAGCAGTACTTC.

The chain employs TRBV2 and TRBJ2-7; 11 positions match TRBD2. This CDR3 contains 15 residues. V shed 7 bases and J 2 bases; nucleotides not matched to a gene: 7. Germline values: CDR1 SNHLY, CDR2 FYNNEI. The CDR3 region has the DNA TGTGCCAGCAATAAGGCGACTAGCGGGACCTACGAGCAGTACTTC. The encoded protein is CASNKATSGTYEQYF.

The CDR3 DNA follows: TGTGCCAGCAGGGGTAAACAGGGCAACTATGGCTACACCTTC. Translated: CASRGKQGNYGYTF. This sequence joins TRBV7-9 and TRBJ1-2; possibly TRBD1 for D (6 bases). Germline CDR1 reads SEHNR; CDR2 reads FQNEAQ (reference sequence). The V and J ends lost 6 bases and 2 bases respectively, with 13 bases between them. CDR3 length: 14 residues.

The gene calls are TRBV9 and TRBJ2-5, with 9 bases aligning to TRBD1. V shed 0 bases and J 4 bases; nucleotides not matched to a gene: 7. The V gene's germline CDR1 is SGDLS and CDR2 YYNGEE. The CDR3 contains 16 residues. For the CDR3, the DNA is TGTGCCAGCAGCGTAGACGGCAGGACAGGGGCAGAGACCCAGTACTTC. Translated, it gives CASSVDGRTGAETQYF.

V is TRBV7-3 and J is TRBJ2-1, with 11 bases that match TRBD2. Unmatched junction bases numbered 3, after V lost 3 bases and J lost 8 bases. The length of the CDR3 is 14 residues. From germline, CDR1 is SGHTA and CDR2 FQGTGA. The CDR3 protein is CASSFLAGGDEQFF. The CDR3 DNA sequence: TGTGCCAGCAGCTTTCTAGCGGGGGGAGATGAGCAGTTCTTC.